This TCR beta chain was captured in a study of CD8 T cells in ankylosing spondylitis. The germline V gene has CDR1 GTSNPN and CDR2 SVGIG (reference sequence). CDR3 length: 14 residues. The V end was cut by 6 bases, the J end by 0 bases, with 15 bases between. MiXCR, run by TCRdb on the 5' RACE reads, gives a single entry per CDR3 protein. Of 300,000 to 400,000 distinct CDR3 sequences in the sample, about 14% are singletons; the top ten hold 0.95% to 1.4%. The chain is built from TRBV30 and TRBJ2-7; D might be TRBD1 or TRBD2, each matching 5 bases. Sequenced material: blood, either unsorted or a sorted T cell fraction (not recorded which). The clonotype was recovered from a male donor with ankylosing spondylitis or in good health (not recorded which). CDR3 DNA: TGTGCCTGTCGGGGCACTATGAACTCCTACGAGCAGTACTTC. It codes for CACRGTMNSYEQYF.